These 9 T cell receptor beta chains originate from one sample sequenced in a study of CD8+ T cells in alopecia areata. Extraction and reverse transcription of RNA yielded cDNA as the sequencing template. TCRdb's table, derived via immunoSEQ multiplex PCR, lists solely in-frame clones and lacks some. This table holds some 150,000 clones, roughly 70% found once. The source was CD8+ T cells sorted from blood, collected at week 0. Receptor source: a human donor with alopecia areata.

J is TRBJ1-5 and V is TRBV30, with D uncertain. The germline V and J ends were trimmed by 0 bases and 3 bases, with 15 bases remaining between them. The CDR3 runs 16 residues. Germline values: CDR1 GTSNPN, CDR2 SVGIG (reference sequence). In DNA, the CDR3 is TGTGCCTGGAGTGTTGGCAGCGCAAGTCACAATCAGCCCCAGCATTTT. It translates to CAWSVGSASHNQPQHF. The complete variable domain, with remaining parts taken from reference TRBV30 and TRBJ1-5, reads SQTIHQWPATLVQPVGSPLSLECTVEGTSNPNLYWYRQAAGRGLQLLFYSVGIGQISSEVPQNLSASRPQDRQFILSSKKLLLSDSGFYLCAWSVGSASHNQPQHFGDGTRLSIL.

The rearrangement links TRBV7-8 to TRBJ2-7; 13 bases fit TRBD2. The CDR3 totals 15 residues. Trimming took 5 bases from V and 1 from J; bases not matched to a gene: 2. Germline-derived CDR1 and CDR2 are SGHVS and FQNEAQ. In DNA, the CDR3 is TGTGCCAGCAGCCAGGGACTAGCGGGGTCCTACGAGCAGTACTTC. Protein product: CASSQGLAGSYEQYF.

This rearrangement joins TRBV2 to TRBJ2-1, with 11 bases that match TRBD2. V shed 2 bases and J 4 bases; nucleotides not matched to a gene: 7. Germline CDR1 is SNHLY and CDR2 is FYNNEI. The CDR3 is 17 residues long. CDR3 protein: CASSEILSGGAYNEQFF. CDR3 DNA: TGTGCCAGCAGTGAAATCCTTAGCGGGGGGGCGTACAATGAGCAGTTCTTC.

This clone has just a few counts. The CDR3 DNA follows: TGCAGCTCCAGCCAAATATACGAGCAGTACTTC. This gives the protein CSSSQIYEQYF. V and J are TRBV29-1 and TRBJ2-7; D gene ambiguous. Germline V gene sequence: CDR1 SQVTM, CDR2 ANQGSEA. The CDR3 consists of 11 residues. Trimming cost V 8 bases and J 4 bases, with 12 bases left between them.

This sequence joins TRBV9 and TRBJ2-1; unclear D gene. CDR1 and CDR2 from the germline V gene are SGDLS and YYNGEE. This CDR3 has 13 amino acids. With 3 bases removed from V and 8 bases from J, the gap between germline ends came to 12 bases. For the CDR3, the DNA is TGTGCCAGCAGCGCCGCGGCCAGGTATGAGCAGTTCTTC. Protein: CASSAAARYEQFF. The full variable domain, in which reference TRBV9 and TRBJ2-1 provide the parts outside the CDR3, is DSGVTQTPKHLITATGQRVTLRCSPRSGDLSVYWYQQSLDQGLQFLIQYYNGEERAKGNILERFSAQQFPDLHSELNLSSLELGDSALYFCASSAAARYEQFFGPGTRLTVL.

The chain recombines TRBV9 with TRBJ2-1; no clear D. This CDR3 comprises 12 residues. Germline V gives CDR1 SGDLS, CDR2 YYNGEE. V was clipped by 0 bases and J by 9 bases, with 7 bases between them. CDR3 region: CASSVGGTEQFF. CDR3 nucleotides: TGTGCCAGCAGCGTAGGGGGAACTGAGCAGTTCTTC.

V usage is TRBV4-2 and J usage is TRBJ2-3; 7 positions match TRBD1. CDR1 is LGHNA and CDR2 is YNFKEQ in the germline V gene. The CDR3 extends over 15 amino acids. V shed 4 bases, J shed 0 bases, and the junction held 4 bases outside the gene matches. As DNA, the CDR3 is TGTGCCAGCAGCCCCCGGGACAGAAGCACAGATACGCAGTATTTT. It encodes CASSPRDRSTDTQYF.

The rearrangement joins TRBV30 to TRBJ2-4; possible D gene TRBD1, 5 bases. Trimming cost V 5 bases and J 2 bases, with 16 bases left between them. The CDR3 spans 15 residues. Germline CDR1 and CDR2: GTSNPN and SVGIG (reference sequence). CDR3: CAWALTTETKNIQYF. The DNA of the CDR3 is TGTGCCTGGGCCCTAACGACAGAAACCAAAAACATTCAGTACTTC.

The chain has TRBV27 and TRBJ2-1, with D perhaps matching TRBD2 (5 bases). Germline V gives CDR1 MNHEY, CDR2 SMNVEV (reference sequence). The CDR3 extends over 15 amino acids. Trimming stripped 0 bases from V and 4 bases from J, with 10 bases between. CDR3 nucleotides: TGTGCCAGCAGTTTATCTCCCGAGGGATACAATGAGCAGTTCTTC. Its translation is CASSLSPEGYNEQFF.